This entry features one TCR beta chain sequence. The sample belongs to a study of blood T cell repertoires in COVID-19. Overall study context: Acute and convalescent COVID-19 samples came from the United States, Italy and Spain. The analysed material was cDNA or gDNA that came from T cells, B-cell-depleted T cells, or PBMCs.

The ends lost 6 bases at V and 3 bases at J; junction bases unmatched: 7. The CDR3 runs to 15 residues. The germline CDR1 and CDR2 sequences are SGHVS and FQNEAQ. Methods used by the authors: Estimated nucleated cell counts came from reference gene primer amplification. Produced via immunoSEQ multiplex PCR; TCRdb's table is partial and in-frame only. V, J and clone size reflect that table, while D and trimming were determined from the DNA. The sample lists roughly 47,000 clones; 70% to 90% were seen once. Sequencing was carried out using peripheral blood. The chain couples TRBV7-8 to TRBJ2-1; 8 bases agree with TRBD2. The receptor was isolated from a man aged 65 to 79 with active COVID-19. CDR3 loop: CASSKGGGNYNEQFF. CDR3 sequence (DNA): TGTGCCAGCAGTAAGGGCGGGGGGAACTACAATGAGCAGTTCTTC. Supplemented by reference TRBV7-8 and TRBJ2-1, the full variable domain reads GAGVSQSPRYKVAKRGQDVALRCDPISGHVSLFWYQQALGQGPEFLTYFQNEAQLDKSGLPSDRFFAERPEGSVSTLKIQRTQQEDSAVYLCASSKGGGNYNEQFFGPGTRLTVL.